The next 12 T cell receptor beta chains were all read from a single sample in a study of T cell repertoires in cytomegalovirus infection. Antigens for these TCRs are unknown. TCRdb re-derived calls from the reads in MiXCR, one entry per CDR3 protein. The table includes roughly 920,000 distinct CDR3 sequences, roughly a third detected once. Sequencing was performed on cultured CD8+ T cells from PBMCs, taken from culture after CMV antigen stimulation. These receptors were taken from a human donor in good health (CMV status not recorded). Some clones in this sample may be carry-over from other donors' samples.

The chain joins TRBV27 to TRBJ1-1; D may be TRBD1 (6 bases). The CDR3 contains 12 residues. The ends were cut back, 8 bases at V and 6 bases at J, with 13 bases in the middle. CDR1 MNHEY and CDR2 SMNVEV come from the germline V gene (reference sequence). CDR3 bases: TGTGCCAGCGTCGGGGGCCTGGCTGAAGCTTTCTTT. Residues: CASVGGLAEAFF.

This clonotype was found a few times. This rearrangement joins TRBV27 to TRBJ2-5; unclear D gene. The germline V gene encodes CDR1 MNHEY and CDR2 SMNVEV (reference sequence). The CDR3 has 12 amino acids. V was clipped by 8 bases and J by 2 bases, with 9 bases between them. The CDR3: CASGSAQETQYF. The CDR3 nucleotides read TGTGCCAGCGGGTCCGCGCAAGAGACCCAGTACTTC.

This chain connects TRBV24-1 to TRBJ1-5, with D possibly TRBD1 on 5 matching bases. V was shortened by 2 bases and J by 2 bases, with 21 bases between the two germline ends. The CDR3 length is 19 residues. Germline CDR1 and CDR2: KGHDR and SFDVKD. The CDR3 loop is CATSDYRQNTIRGNQPQHF. The CDR3 region has the DNA TGTGCCACCAGTGATTACCGACAGAATACGATTAGAGGCAATCAGCCCCAGCATTTT.

This clonotype was observed a handful of times. The chain links TRBV2 to TRBJ2-1; TRBD1 is a possible D gene (5 bases). Per germline, CDR1 SNHLY and CDR2 FYNNEI. This CDR3 is built from 13 residues. Trimming cost V 6 bases and J 7 bases, with 13 bases left between them. The CDR3 protein is CASRGVEGNEQFF. The CDR3 DNA follows: TGTGCCAGCAGAGGGGTCGAAGGGAATGAGCAGTTCTTC.

The chain joins TRBV27 to TRBJ2-2, with 10 bases matching TRBD1. The CDR3 is 18 amino acids. CDR1 is MNHEY and CDR2 is SMNVEV in the germline V gene (reference sequence). Trimming at V came to 1 base and at J to 6 bases, leaving 11 bases not matched to a gene. CDR3 bases: TGTGCCAGCAGTTTATTACCGGGACAGGGGCTCCGGCCCGGGGAGCTGTTTTTT. Amino acid sequence: CASSLLPGQGLRPGELFF.

This clonotype has only a few counts. V gene TRBV7-8 combines with J gene TRBJ1-2; unclear D gene. The germline V gene encodes CDR1 SGHVS and CDR2 FQNEAQ. This CDR3 comprises 14 residues. V was pared by 3 bases and J by 0 bases, with 8 bases between. The CDR3 DNA sequence: TGTGCCAGCAGCTTGTATCCAACTAACTATGGCTACACCTTC. It yields the protein CASSLYPTNYGYTF. Based on the CDR3 plus reference TRBV7-8 and TRBJ1-2, the full variable domain is GAGVSQSPRYKVAKRGQDVALRCDPISGHVSLFWYQQALGQGPEFLTYFQNEAQLDKSGLPSDRFFAERPEGSVSTLKIQRTQQEDSAVYLCASSLYPTNYGYTFGSGTRLTVV.

This clonotype has just a few counts. CDR3 residues: CASSLSGGRRGNTDTQYF. The CDR3 DNA reads as TGTGCCAGCAGCCTATCAGGGGGAAGAAGGGGGAACACAGATACGCAGTATTTT. The chain is built from TRBV7-9 and TRBJ2-3, with TRBD1 matching 7 bases. The germline V gene has CDR1 SEHNR and CDR2 FQNEAQ (reference sequence). After removal of 5 bases from V and 2 bases from J, the junction contained 16 bases not matched to a gene. The CDR3 has 18 amino acids.

This clonotype was recorded a few times. The gene calls are TRBV7-8 and TRBJ1-1; 8 bases fit TRBD1. The length of the CDR3 is 14 residues. Trimming at V came to 5 bases and at J to 6 bases, leaving 8 bases not matched to a gene. Germline lookup yields CDR1 SGHVS and CDR2 FQNEAQ. Here the CDR3 reads CASSQTGQGAEAFF. The CDR3 nucleotides read TGTGCCAGCAGCCAAACTGGACAGGGCGCTGAAGCTTTCTTT.

This clonotype was picked up many times. The chain has TRBV7-9 and TRBJ2-1; the match to TRBD2 covers 11 bases. V was clipped by 5 bases and J by 2 bases; unmatched bases: 5. Germline CDR1 is SEHNR and CDR2 is FQNEAQ (reference sequence). The CDR3 has 16 amino acids. The CDR3 region is CASSPTSGETYNEQFF. In DNA form, the CDR3 reads TGTGCCAGCAGCCCGACTAGCGGGGAGACCTACAATGAGCAGTTCTTC.

The chain combines TRBV6-5 with TRBJ2-7; a weak D match, TRBD2 (7 bases). Germline V CDR1 and CDR2: MNHEY, SVGAGI. V lost 2 bases, J lost 2 bases, and 10 bases lay in between. The CDR3 is made up of 14 amino acids. CDR3 loop: CASSYAGAPYEQYF. The CDR3 nucleotides are TGTGCCAGCAGTTACGCGGGGGCCCCCTACGAGCAGTACTTC.

This clonotype has a handful of counts. The chain uses TRBV2 and TRBJ2-1; D may be TRBD1 or TRBD2 (5 bases each). Trimming pared 0 bases from V and 5 bases from J, leaving 14 bases between. Germline loops: CDR1 SNHLY, CDR2 FYNNEI. The CDR3 is made up of 16 amino acids. The CDR3 reads CASSEAWGTRDNEQFF. The CDR3 coding sequence is TGTGCCAGCAGTGAAGCATGGGGGACGAGGGACAATGAGCAGTTCTTC. Supplemented by reference TRBV2 and TRBJ2-1, the full variable domain reads EPEVTQTPSHQVTQMGQEVILRCVPISNHLYFYWYRQILGQKVEFLVSFYNNEISEKSEIFDDQFSVERPDGSNFTLKIRSTKLEDSAMYFCASSEAWGTRDNEQFFGPGTRLTVL.

This rearrangement joins TRBV27 to TRBJ1-1, with D unclear. Trimming took 4 bases from V and 6 from J, leaving 12 bases between them. CDR1 is MNHEY and CDR2 is SMNVEV in the germline V gene (reference sequence). This CDR3 comprises 13 residues. CDR3 sequence: CASSSADGAEAFF. The CDR3 region has the DNA TGTGCCAGCAGTTCCGCCGACGGGGCTGAAGCTTTCTTT.